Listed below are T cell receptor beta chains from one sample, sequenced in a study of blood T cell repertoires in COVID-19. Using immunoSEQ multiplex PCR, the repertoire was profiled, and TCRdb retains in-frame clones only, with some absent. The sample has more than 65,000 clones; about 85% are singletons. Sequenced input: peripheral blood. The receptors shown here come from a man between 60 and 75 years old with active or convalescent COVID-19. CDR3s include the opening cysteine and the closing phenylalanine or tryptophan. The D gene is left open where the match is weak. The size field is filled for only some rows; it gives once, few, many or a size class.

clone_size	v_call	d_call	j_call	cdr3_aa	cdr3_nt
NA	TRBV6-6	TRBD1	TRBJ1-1	CASITGGGLRTEAFF	TGTGCCAGCATCACAGGGGGAGGATTGCGGACTGAAGCTTTCTTT
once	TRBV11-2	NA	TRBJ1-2	CASSSLKGLGLYGYTF	TGTGCCAGCAGCTCCCTTAAGGGGCTGGGCCTCTATGGCTACACCTTC
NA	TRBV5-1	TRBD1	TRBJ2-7	CASSLGDRGMFHEQYF	TGCGCCAGCAGCTTGGGTGACAGGGGTATGTTCCACGAGCAGTACTTC
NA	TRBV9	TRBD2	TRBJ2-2	CASSVSSGGNTGELFF	TGTGCCAGCAGCGTATCCTCGGGGGGGAACACCGGGGAGCTGTTTTTT
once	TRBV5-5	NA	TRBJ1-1	CASSFGHLNTEAFF	TGTGCCAGCAGCTTCGGACATCTGAACACTGAAGCTTTCTTT
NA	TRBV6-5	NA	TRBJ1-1	CASSYEGGTEAFF	TGTGCCAGCAGTTACGAGGGGGGGACTGAAGCTTTCTTT
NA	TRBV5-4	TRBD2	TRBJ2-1	CASSLVGGVASSYNEQFF	TGTGCCAGCAGCTTGGTCGGGGGGGTAGCGAGCTCCTACAATGAGCAGTTCTTC
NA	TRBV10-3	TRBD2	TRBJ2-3	CAISVARGASTDTQYF	TGTGCCATCAGTGTCGCGCGGGGGGCAAGCACAGATACGCAGTATTTT
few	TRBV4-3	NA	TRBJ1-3	CASSFNSPFAGSSGNTIYF	TGCGCCAGCAGCTTCAACTCCCCTTTCGCGGGGAGCTCTGGAAACACCATATATTTT
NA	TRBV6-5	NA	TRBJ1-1	CASRAGRHTEAFF	TGTGCCAGCAGGGCAGGGAGGCACACTGAAGCTTTCTTT
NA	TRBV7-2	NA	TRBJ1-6	CASSLATNRNNSPLHF	TGTGCCAGCAGCTTAGCAACTAATCGTAATAATTCACCCCTCCACTTT
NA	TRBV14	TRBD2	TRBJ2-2	CASRRTSGGLTGELFF	TGTGCCAGCAGGAGGACTAGCGGGGGCCTCACCGGGGAGCTGTTTTTT
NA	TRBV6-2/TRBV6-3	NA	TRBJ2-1	CASSYEGGEQFF	TGTGCCAGCAGTTACGAGGGGGGGGAGCAGTTCTTC
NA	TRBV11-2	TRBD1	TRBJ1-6	CASSAGGTPLHF	TGTGCCAGCAGCGCAGGGGGGACACCCCTCCACTTT
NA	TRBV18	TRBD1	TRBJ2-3	CASPAGTGSGNTQYF	TGTGCCAGCCCCGCTGGGACAGGGAGTGGAAATACGCAGTATTTT
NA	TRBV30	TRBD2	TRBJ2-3	CAWSVGGMTDTQYF	TGTGCCTGGAGTGTGGGAGGGATGACAGATACGCAGTATTTT
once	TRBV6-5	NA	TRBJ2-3	CASSYPGTDTQYF	TGTGCCAGCAGTTACCCAGGCACAGATACGCAGTATTTT
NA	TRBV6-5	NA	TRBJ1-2	CASSYRGSGYTF	TGTGCCAGCAGTTACAGGGGTAGTGGCTACACCTTC
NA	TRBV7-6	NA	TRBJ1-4	CASSLAFRGRRATNEKLFF	TGTGCCAGCAGCTTAGCTTTCAGAGGGCGTCGAGCAACTAATGAAAAACTGTTTTTT
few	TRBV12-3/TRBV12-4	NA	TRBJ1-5	CASSATGNQPQHF	TGTGCCAGCAGTGCGACAGGCAATCAGCCCCAGCATTTT
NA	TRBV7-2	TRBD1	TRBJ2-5	CASSGYGQGRETQYF	TGTGCCAGCAGCGGTTATGGACAGGGGAGAGAGACCCAGTACTTC
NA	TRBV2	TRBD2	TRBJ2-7	CASSELAGVEQYF	TGTGCCAGCAGTGAACTAGCGGGGGTCGAGCAGTACTTC
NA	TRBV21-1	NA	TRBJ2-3	CASSKILAGGGGDTQYF	TGTGCCAGCAGCAAAATACTAGCGGGGGGCGGGGGAGATACGCAGTATTTT
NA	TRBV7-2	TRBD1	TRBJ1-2	CASSTGGGYTF	TGTGCCAGCAGCACAGGGGGCGGCTACACCTTC
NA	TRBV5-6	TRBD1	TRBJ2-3	CASSLSGTALDTQYF	TGTGCCAGCAGCTTGTCCGGGACAGCCTTAGATACGCAGTATTTT
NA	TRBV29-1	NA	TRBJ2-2	CSGRLNTGELFF	TGCAGCGGCAGGTTGAACACCGGGGAGCTGTTTTTT
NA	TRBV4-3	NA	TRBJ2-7	CASSQPWTPSYEQYF	TGCGCCAGCAGCCAACCCTGGACACCCTCCTACGAGCAGTACTTC
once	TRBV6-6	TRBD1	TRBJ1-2	CASSPQGDYGYTF	TGTGCCAGCAGCCCACAGGGGGACTATGGCTACACCTTC
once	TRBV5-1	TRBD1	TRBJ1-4	CASSLGGQGILFF	TGCGCCAGCAGCTTGGGAGGACAGGGGATACTGTTTTTT
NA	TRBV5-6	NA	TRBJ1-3	CASSLGARAGNTIYF	TGTGCCAGCAGCTTGGGGGCCAGGGCTGGAAACACCATATATTTT
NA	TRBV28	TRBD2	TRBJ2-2	CASSLIAGDGGELFF	TGTGCCAGCAGTTTAATAGCGGGGGATGGCGGGGAGCTGTTTTTT
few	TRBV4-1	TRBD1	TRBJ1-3	CASSQSGQGGNTIYF	TGCGCCAGCAGCCAATCTGGACAGGGGGGTAACACCATATATTTT
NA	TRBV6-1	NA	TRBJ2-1	CASSEEVLLGGANNEQFF	TGTGCCAGCAGTGAAGAAGTCCTTCTAGGGGGGGCCAACAATGAGCAGTTCTTC
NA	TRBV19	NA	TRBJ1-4	CASSIFSGNHEKLFF	TGTGCCAGTAGTATATTCTCGGGAAATCATGAAAAACTGTTTTTT
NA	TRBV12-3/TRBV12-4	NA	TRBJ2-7	CASSSLRAYEQYF	TGTGCCAGCAGTTCCCTCAGGGCCTACGAGCAGTACTTC
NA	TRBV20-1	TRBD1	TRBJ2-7	CSASPQGNPAYEQYF	TGCAGTGCTAGTCCACAGGGGAATCCGGCCTACGAGCAGTACTTC
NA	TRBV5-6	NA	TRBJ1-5	CASSLAVTNQPQHF	TGTGCCAGCAGCTTGGCAGTAACCAATCAGCCCCAGCATTTT
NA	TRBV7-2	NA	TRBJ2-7	CASSLDSGYYEQYF	TGTGCCAGCAGCTTAGATTCGGGATACTACGAGCAGTACTTC
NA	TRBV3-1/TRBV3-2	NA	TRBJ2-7	CASSQDRRAYEQYF	TGTGCCAGCAGCCAAGATAGGAGGGCCTACGAGCAGTACTTC
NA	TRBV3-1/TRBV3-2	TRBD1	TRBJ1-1	CASSTFPPGKGQTNTEAFF	TGTGCCAGCAGCACATTTCCTCCCGGTAAGGGACAGACGAACACTGAAGCTTTCTTT
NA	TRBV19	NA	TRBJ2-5	CASSIWGRETQYF	TGTGCCAGTAGTATTTGGGGGCGAGAGACCCAGTACTTC
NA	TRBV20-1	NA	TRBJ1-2	CSAQSNYGYTF	TGCAGTGCCCAATCTAACTATGGCTACACCTTC
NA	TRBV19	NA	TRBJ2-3	CASRLTGTSTDTQYF	TGTGCCAGTAGGCTGACAGGTACAAGCACAGATACGCAGTATTTT
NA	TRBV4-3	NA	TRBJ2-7	CASSQDRGSEQYF	TGCGCCAGCAGCCAAGACAGGGGAAGCGAGCAGTACTTC
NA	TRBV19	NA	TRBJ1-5	CASSNRELNQPQHF	TGTGCCAGTAGTAACAGGGAACTCAATCAGCCCCAGCATTTT
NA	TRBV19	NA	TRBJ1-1	CASSIVGSRGGTEAFF	TGTGCCAGTAGTATAGTAGGATCCAGGGGCGGCACTGAAGCTTTCTTT
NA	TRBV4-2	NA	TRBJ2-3	CASSQEEVGVGTDTQYF	TGTGCCAGCAGCCAAGAGGAGGTCGGGGTGGGCACAGATACGCAGTATTTT
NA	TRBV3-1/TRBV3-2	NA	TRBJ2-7	CASSSPEAPYEQYF	TGTGCCAGCAGCTCCCCCGAGGCCCCCTACGAGCAGTACTTC
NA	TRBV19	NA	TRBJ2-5	CASSRSMQAIQETQYF	TGTGCCAGTAGTAGGTCCATGCAGGCGATACAAGAGACCCAGTACTTC